These 8 T cell receptor beta chains share one sample of origin, sequenced in a study of blood T cell repertoires in COVID-19. Profiled with immunoSEQ multiplex PCR; TCRdb holds only in-frame clones, not every one. The sample gives about 250,000 clones, 86% of which show up once; roughly 1.7% is in the top ten. The sample was PBMCs or T cells enriched from blood (not recorded which). These receptors were obtained from a man aged 35-49 years who had recovered from COVID-19.

This chain connects TRBV5-4 to TRBJ2-7; TRBD1 agrees at 11 bases. This CDR3 spans 15 amino acids. CDR1 and CDR2 (germline): SGHNT, YYREEE (reference sequence). The V and J ends lost 4 bases and 4 bases, in that order; junction bases with no gene match: 7. CDR3 protein: CASSSSGTGGYEQYF. CDR3 sequence (DNA): TGTGCCAGCAGCAGCTCCGGGACAGGGGGATACGAGCAGTACTTC.

V is TRBV30 and J is TRBJ1-2; 7 nucleotides match TRBD1. The trim removed 2 bases at V and 7 bases at J, leaving 10 bases unmatched. Germline CDR1 is GTSNPN and CDR2 is SVGIG (reference sequence). This CDR3 contains 14 residues. The CDR3 DNA follows: TGTGCCTGGAGTCCGACAGGGCTTTCTGGTGGCTACACCTTC. Encoded protein: CAWSPTGLSGGYTF.

The chain employs TRBV7-9 and TRBJ1-2; a weak D match, TRBD1 (5 bases). Germline V gene data show CDR1 as SEHNR and CDR2 as FQNEAQ (reference sequence). This CDR3 has 14 amino acids. Trimming took off 3 bases at V and 4 bases at J, with 12 bases between the two ends. CDR3 residues: CASSFGQGPYGYTF. The CDR3 DNA reads TGTGCCAGCAGCTTCGGCCAGGGTCCCTATGGCTACACCTTC. Filled out from reference TRBV7-9 and TRBJ1-2, the complete variable domain reads DTGVSQNPRHKITKRGQNVTFRCDPISEHNRLYWYRQTLGQGPEFLTYFQNEAQLEKSRLLSDRFSAERPKGSFSTLEIQRTEQGDSAMYLCASSFGQGPYGYTFGSGTRLTVV.

The chain couples TRBV27 to TRBJ2-7, with TRBD1 matching over 9 bases. Germline CDR1 is MNHEY and CDR2 is SMNVEV (reference sequence). The CDR3 is 15 amino acids. Trimming at V came to 3 bases and at J to 6 bases, leaving 9 bases not matched to a gene. The CDR3 nucleotides read TGTGCCAGCAGTTTCTTGACAGGGGGAACGAGCGAGCAGTACTTC. This gives the protein CASSFLTGGTSEQYF.

The V gene is TRBV10-1, the J gene TRBJ2-6; 9 nucleotides match TRBD1. The CDR3 runs 20 residues. Germline V gene lookup returns CDR1 WNHNN and CDR2 SYGVQD (reference sequence). Unmatched junction bases numbered 14, after V lost 4 bases and J lost 1 base. The CDR3 spells CASSGINTGQGTSGANVLTF. In DNA, the CDR3 is TGCGCCAGCAGTGGAATCAATACGGGACAGGGAACGTCTGGGGCCAACGTCCTGACTTTC.

The rearrangement uses TRBV7-6 and TRBJ1-1; D call uncertain. The CDR3 contains 13 residues. With 1 base removed from V and 3 bases from J, the gap between germline ends came to 6 bases. CDR1 and CDR2 from the germline V gene are SGHVS and FNYEAQ. CDR3 amino acids: CASSLGGDTEAFF. CDR3 coding DNA: TGTGCCAGCAGCTTAGGAGGAGACACTGAAGCTTTCTTT.

The chain joins TRBV2 to TRBJ1-2; 7 bases are a match to TRBD1. J lost 4 bases, V lost 6 bases, and 8 bases had no gene match. Germline V CDR1 and CDR2: SNHLY, FYNNEI. This CDR3 comprises 14 residues. CDR3 bases: TGTGCCAGCAGATCGACAGGGCTCGCCTATGGCTACACCTTC. This codes for CASRSTGLAYGYTF.

The rearrangement uses TRBV7-2 and TRBJ2-1; TRBD1 is a possible D gene (6 bases). Germline CDR1 and CDR2: SGHTA and FQGNSA. There are 15 residues in the CDR3. The V end was cut by 5 bases, the J end by 1 base, with 12 bases between. Here the CDR3 DNA reads TGTGCCAGCAGCCCAAACAGGGTTTCCTACAATGAGCAGTTCTTC. Its translation: CASSPNRVSYNEQFF.